The source of this T cell receptor beta chain is a study of T cell changes during pregnancy in multiple sclerosis. Repertoires were generated with immunoSEQ multiplex PCR, while TCRdb's copy carries only in-frame clones and drops some. Among just under 100,000 clones, approximately 93% were seen once, and the ten largest hold 0.99%. This specimen was peripheral blood, taken after pregnancy. This TCR derives from a female donor with multiple sclerosis, enrolled in a pregnancy study.

The CDR3 nucleotides are TGCGCCAGCAGCTGGCTACTAGCGGATGAGACCCAGTACTTC. It yields the protein CASSWLLADETQYF. V and J are TRBV5-1 and TRBJ2-5; TRBD2 aligns across 8 bases. Germline CDR1 and CDR2: SGHRS and YFSETQ. This CDR3 spans 14 amino acids. With 3 bases clipped from V and 5 bases from J, the junction kept 6 bases outside the gene matches.